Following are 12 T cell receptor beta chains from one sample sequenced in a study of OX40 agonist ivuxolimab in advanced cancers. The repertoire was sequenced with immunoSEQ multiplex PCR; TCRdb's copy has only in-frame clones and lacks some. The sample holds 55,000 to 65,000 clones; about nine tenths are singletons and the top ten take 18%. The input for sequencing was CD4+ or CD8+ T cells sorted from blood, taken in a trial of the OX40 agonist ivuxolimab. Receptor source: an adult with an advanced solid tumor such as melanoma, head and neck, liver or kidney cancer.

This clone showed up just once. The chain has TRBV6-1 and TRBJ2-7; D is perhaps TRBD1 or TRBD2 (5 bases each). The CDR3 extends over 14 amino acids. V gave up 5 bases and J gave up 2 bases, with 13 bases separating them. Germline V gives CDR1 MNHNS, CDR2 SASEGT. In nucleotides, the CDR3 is TGTGCCAGCAGTTCCCCTCAGGGACCCTACGAGCAGTACTTC. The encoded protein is CASSSPQGPYEQYF.

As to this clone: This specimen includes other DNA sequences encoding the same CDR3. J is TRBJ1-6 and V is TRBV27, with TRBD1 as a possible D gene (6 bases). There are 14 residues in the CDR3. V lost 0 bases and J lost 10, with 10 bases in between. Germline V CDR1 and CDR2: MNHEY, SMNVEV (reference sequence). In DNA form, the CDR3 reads TGTGCCAGCAGTTTATCTGACAGGAGCTCACCCCTCCACTTT. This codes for CASSLSDRSSPLHF.

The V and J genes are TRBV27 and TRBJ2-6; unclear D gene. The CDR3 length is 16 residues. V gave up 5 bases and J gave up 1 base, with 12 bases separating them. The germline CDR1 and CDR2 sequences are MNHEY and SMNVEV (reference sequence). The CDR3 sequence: CASSPFSPSGANVLTF. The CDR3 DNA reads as TGTGCCAGCAGTCCCTTCTCACCTTCTGGGGCCAACGTCCTGACTTTC. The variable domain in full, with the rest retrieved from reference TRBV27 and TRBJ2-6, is EAQVTQNPRYLITVTGKKLTVTCSQNMNHEYMSWYRQDPGLGLRQIYYSMNVEVTDKGDVPEGYKVSRKEKRNFPLILESPSPNQTSLYFCASSPFSPSGANVLTFGAGSRLTVL.

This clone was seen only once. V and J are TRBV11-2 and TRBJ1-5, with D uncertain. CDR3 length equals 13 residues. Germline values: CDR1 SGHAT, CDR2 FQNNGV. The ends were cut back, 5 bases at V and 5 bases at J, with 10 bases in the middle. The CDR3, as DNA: TGTGCCAGCAGCCATTCGGGTCATCAGCCCCAGCATTTT. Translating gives CASSHSGHQPQHF.

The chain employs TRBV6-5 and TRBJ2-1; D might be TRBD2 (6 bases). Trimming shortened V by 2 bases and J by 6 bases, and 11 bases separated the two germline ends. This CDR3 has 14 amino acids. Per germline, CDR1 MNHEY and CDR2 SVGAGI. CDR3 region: CASSYPPGSNEQFF. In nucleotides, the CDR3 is TGTGCCAGCAGTTACCCCCCCGGGAGCAATGAGCAGTTCTTC.

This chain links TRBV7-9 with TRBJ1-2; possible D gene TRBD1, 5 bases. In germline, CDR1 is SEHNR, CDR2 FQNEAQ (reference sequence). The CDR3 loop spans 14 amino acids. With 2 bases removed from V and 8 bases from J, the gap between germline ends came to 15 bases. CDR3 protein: CASSLRGAMGGYTF. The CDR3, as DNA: TGTGCCAGCAGCTTACGAGGGGCGATGGGGGGCTACACCTTC.

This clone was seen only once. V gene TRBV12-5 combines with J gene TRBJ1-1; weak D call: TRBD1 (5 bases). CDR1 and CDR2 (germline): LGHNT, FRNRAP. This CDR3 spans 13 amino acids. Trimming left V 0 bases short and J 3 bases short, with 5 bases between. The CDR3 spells CASGLVGDTEAFF. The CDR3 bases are TGTGCTAGTGGTTTGGTAGGGGACACTGAAGCTTTCTTT. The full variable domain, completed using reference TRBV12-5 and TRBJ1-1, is DARVTQTPRHKVTEMGQEVTMRCQPILGHNTVFWYRQTMMQGLELLAYFRNRAPLDDSGMPKDRFSAEMPDATLATLKIQPSEPRDSAVYFCASGLVGDTEAFFGQGTRLTVV.

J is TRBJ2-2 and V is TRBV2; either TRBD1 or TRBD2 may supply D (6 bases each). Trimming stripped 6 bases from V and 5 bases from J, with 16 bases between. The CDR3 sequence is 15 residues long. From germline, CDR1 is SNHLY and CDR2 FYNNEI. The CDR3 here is CASRSPGAGTGELFF. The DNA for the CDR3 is TGTGCCAGCAGAAGTCCAGGGGCGGGAACCGGGGAGCTGTTTTTT.

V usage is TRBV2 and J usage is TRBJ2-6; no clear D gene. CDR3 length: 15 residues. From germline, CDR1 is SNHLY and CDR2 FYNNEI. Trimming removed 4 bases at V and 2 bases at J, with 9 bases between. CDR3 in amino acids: CASSGSGAGANVLTF. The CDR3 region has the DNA TGTGCCAGCAGTGGGTCTGGGGCTGGGGCCAACGTCCTGACTTTC.

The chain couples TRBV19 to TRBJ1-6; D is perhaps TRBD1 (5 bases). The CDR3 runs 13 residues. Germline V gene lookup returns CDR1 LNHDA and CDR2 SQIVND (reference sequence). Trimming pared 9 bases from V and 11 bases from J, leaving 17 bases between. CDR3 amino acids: CASNDGGHPPLHF. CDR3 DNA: TGTGCCAGCAACGACGGGGGTCATCCACCCCTCCACTTT.

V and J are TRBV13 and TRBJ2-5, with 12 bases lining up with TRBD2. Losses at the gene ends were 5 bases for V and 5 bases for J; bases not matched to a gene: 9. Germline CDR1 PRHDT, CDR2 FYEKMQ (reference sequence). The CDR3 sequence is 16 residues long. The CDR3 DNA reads TGTGCCAGCAGCGGGCGGACTAGCGGGGACCTGGAGACCCAGTACTTC. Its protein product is CASSGRTSGDLETQYF.

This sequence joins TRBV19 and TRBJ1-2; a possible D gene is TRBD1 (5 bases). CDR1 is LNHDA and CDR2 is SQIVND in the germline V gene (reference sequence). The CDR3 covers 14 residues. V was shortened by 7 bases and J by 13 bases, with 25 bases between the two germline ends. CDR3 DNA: TGTGCCAGTACCTTTACCGGGACTCCTATGTTTGCCACCTTC. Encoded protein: CASTFTGTPMFATF.